Below are 18 T cell receptor beta chains sequenced from a single sample in a study of CD8 T cells in ankylosing spondylitis. Their recognized antigens are unknown. Points from the study as a whole: Roughly eight highly homologous variants made up a TCR beta motif that seemed to typify ankylosing spondylitis blood.

TCRdb reprocessed the 5' RACE reads via MiXCR and lists one record per CDR3 protein. The sample carries approximately 440,000 distinct CDR3 sequences, 15% to 20% recorded once. The sample comprised blood, either unsorted or a sorted T cell fraction (not recorded which). The receptors derive from a male donor with ankylosing spondylitis.

In regard to this clonotype: Relative to the germline gene, one junction end is altered; a read error may explain this. This chain links TRBV5-6 with TRBJ1-2; D uncertain. The germline V gene has CDR1 SGHDT and CDR2 YYEEEE. The CDR3 runs 16 residues. CDR3 coding DNA: TGTGCCAGCAGCTACCAAGTCAGAGCCTCGAACTCTGGCTACACCTTC. Protein sequence: CASSYQVRASNSGYTF.

This chain joins TRBV2 and TRBJ2-1; D tentatively reads TRBD1 or TRBD2 (6 bases each). The CDR3 is made up of 14 amino acids. Trimming took off 6 bases at V and 1 base at J, with 10 bases between the two ends. The V gene's germline CDR1 is SNHLY and CDR2 FYNNEI. The CDR3 region has the DNA TGTGCCAGCAGGCAAGGGGGGTCCTACAATGAGCAGTTCTTC. Residues: CASRQGGSYNEQFF. The complete variable domain, with remaining parts taken from reference TRBV2 and TRBJ2-1, reads EPEVTQTPSHQVTQMGQEVILRCVPISNHLYFYWYRQILGQKVEFLVSFYNNEISEKSEIFDDQFSVERPDGSNFTLKIRSTKLEDSAMYFCASRQGGSYNEQFFGPGTRLTVL.

This clonotype has a handful of counts. V and J are TRBV7-2 and TRBJ1-3; D is undetermined. Germline CDR1 SGHTA, CDR2 FQGNSA. The CDR3 is made up of 14 amino acids. Trimming left V 7 bases short and J 0 bases short, with 10 bases between. Here the CDR3 reads CASNKPSSGNTIYF. CDR3 coding DNA: TGTGCCAGCAACAAACCAAGCTCTGGAAACACCATATATTTT.

The rearrangement links TRBV9 to TRBJ1-5; 7 bases align to TRBD1. The trim removed 4 bases at V and 1 base at J, leaving 5 bases unmatched. The CDR3 is 15 amino acids. CDR1 is SGDLS, CDR2 YYNGEE, per germline. CDR3 loop: CASSKSGGSNQPQHF. In DNA form, the CDR3 reads TGTGCCAGCAGCAAGTCAGGGGGAAGCAATCAGCCCCAGCATTTT.

This chain connects TRBV6-2 or TRBV6-3 to TRBJ1-5; D is uncertain. V shed 4 bases and J shed 5 bases, with 15 bases lying between them. Germline V gives CDR1 MNHEY, CDR2 SVGEGT. The CDR3 has 15 amino acids. The CDR3 bases are TGTGCCAGCAGTTTATACCCGGCCCGACATCAGCCCCAGCATTTT. Translated: CASSLYPARHQPQHF.

This clonotype has just a few counts. The CDR3 bases are TGTGCCAGCAACTCGGCCTGGGGAGAAAAACTGTTTTTT. Residues: CASNSAWGEKLFF. V usage is TRBV12-3 or TRBV12-4 and J usage is TRBJ1-4; the D is unclear. Trimming pared 7 bases from V and 8 bases from J, leaving 14 bases between. CDR3 length: 13 amino acids.

The rearrangement joins TRBV27 to TRBJ2-3; perhaps TRBD2 as D (5 bases). Deletions cut 5 bases from V and 0 bases from J, with 12 bases between. Germline CDR1 and CDR2: MNHEY and SMNVEV (reference sequence). This CDR3 comprises 15 residues. DNA for the CDR3: TGTGCCAGCAGTCCTCGGGGTCATAGCACAGATACGCAGTATTTT. Encoded protein: CASSPRGHSTDTQYF.

The chain combines TRBV15 with TRBJ2-6; no clear D. The CDR3 totals 17 residues. With 1 base removed from V and 4 bases from J, the gap between germline ends came to 14 bases. Germline V CDR1 and CDR2: LNHNV, YYDKDF (reference sequence). The CDR3 nucleotides are TGTGCCACCAGCAGAGCCCCCGCAGGAACCGGGGCCAACGTCCTGACTTTC. As protein: CATSRAPAGTGANVLTF.

The chain combines TRBV5-1 with TRBJ1-2, with 12 bases identical to TRBD1. This CDR3 has 14 amino acids. V gave up 3 bases and J gave up 5 bases; unmatched junction bases: 2. Germline assignment: CDR1 SGHRS and CDR2 YFSETQ. The CDR3 reads CASSSGQGAYGYTF. In DNA, the CDR3 is TGCGCCAGCAGCTCGGGACAGGGGGCGTATGGCTACACCTTC.

The sample holds a few counts of this clonotype. The chain combines TRBV20-1 with TRBJ2-1; 11 nucleotides match TRBD2. The ends lost 6 bases at V and 8 bases at J; junction bases unmatched: 12. Germline V lookup: CDR1 DFQATT, CDR2 SNEGSKA (reference sequence). The CDR3 contains 15 residues. The CDR3 coding sequence is TGCAGTGCGCCGTCGGCTAGCGGGGGGAGGGATGAGCAGTTCTTC. This gives the protein CSAPSASGGRDEQFF.

This chain connects TRBV10-2 to TRBJ1-1; 9 positions agree with TRBD1. The CDR3 extends over 17 amino acids. Germline V lookup: CDR1 WSHSY, CDR2 SAAADI. With V trimmed by 0 bases and J by 1 base, 6 bases remained unmatched. CDR3 amino acids: CASSESQGASTNTEAFF. The CDR3 DNA follows: TGCGCCAGCAGTGAGTCACAGGGGGCAAGTACGAACACTGAAGCTTTCTTT.

The V gene is TRBV6-5, the J gene TRBJ1-2; D uncertain. In germline, CDR1 is MNHEY, CDR2 SVGAGI. The V gene lost 4 bases and the J gene lost 1 base, with 7 bases spanning the gap. This CDR3 has 13 amino acids. CDR3 DNA sequence: TGTGCCAGCAGTTTCGACAATAACTATGGCTACACCTTC. Protein: CASSFDNNYGYTF.

The sample holds a few counts of this clonotype. The chain carries TRBV29-1 and TRBJ1-1, with 7 bases that match TRBD1. Germline V gene lookup returns CDR1 SQVTM and CDR2 ANQGSEA. The trim removed 1 base at V and 8 bases at J, leaving 7 bases unmatched. The CDR3 runs to 13 residues. The CDR3 loop reads CSVEGQGLVEAFF. DNA for the CDR3: TGCAGCGTTGAAGGACAGGGACTAGTGGAAGCTTTCTTT. Based on the CDR3 plus reference TRBV29-1 and TRBJ1-1, the full variable domain is SAVISQKPSRDICQRGTSLTIQCQVDSQVTMMFWYRQQPGQSLTLIATANQGSEATYESGFVIDKFPISRPNLTFSTLTVSNMSPEDSSIYLCSVEGQGLVEAFFGQGTRLTVV.

The chain joins TRBV28 to TRBJ1-1; TRBD1 might be the D (6 bases). Germline V gene lookup returns CDR1 MDHEN and CDR2 SYDVKM. Trimming pared 3 bases from V and 0 bases from J, leaving 14 bases between. CDR3 length equals 16 residues. In DNA form, the CDR3 reads TGTGCCAGCAGTTTCCAGGGGAAGAGGGTGAACACTGAAGCTTTCTTT. Translating it yields CASSFQGKRVNTEAFF.

The rearrangement links TRBV2 to TRBJ2-6; weak D call: TRBD2 (7 bases). This CDR3 contains 15 residues. Between the trimmed V and J ends, which lost 11 bases and 2 bases, there was a span of 16 bases. CDR1 is SNHLY, CDR2 FYNNEI, per germline. This chain's CDR3 is CAGGASSTGANVLTF. Written as DNA, the CDR3 is TGTGCCGGGGGGGCCTCCTCCACTGGGGCCAACGTCCTGACTTTC.

This clonotype was picked up a small number of times. The rearrangement uses TRBV7-2 and TRBJ2-5; TRBD2 is a possible D gene (6 bases). Trimming stripped 2 bases from V and 11 bases from J, with 21 bases between. CDR1 is SGHTA and CDR2 is FQGNSA in the germline V gene. CDR3 size: 15 residues. The CDR3 DNA sequence: TGTGCCAGCAGCTTAAACGATGCCGAGGCGGGAATACAGTACTTC. Residues: CASSLNDAEAGIQYF.

V and J are TRBV11-2 and TRBJ2-3; 10 bases match TRBD2. Trimming cost V 3 bases and J 3 bases; bases outside gene matches: 6. The germline V gene has CDR1 SGHAT and CDR2 FQNNGV. The CDR3 loop spans 16 amino acids. CDR3 nucleotide sequence: TGTGCCAGCAGCTTGAGCGGGAGGGCAGAGACAGATACGCAGTATTTT. The encoded protein is CASSLSGRAETDTQYF.

This clonotype was counted many times. The chain uses TRBV12-3 or TRBV12-4 and TRBJ1-2; D unresolved. Trimming removed 3 bases at V and 0 bases at J, with 14 bases between. This CDR3 region has 16 residues. The CDR3 sequence: CASSLVGSSSNYGYTF. The CDR3 DNA reads as TGTGCCAGCAGTTTGGTCGGCAGCTCCTCTAACTATGGCTACACCTTC.